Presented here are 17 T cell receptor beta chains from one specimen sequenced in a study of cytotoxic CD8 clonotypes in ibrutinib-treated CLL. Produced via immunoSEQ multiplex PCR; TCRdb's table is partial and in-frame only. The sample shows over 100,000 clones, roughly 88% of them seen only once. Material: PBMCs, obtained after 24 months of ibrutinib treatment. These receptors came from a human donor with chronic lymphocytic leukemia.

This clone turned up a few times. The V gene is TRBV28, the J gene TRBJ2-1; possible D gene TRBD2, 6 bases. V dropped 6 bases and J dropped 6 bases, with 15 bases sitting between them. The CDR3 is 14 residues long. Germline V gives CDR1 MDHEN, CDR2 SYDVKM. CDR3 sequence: CASSYRELSNEQFF. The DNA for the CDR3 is TGTGCCAGCAGCTACCGGGAGCTTAGCAATGAGCAGTTCTTC.

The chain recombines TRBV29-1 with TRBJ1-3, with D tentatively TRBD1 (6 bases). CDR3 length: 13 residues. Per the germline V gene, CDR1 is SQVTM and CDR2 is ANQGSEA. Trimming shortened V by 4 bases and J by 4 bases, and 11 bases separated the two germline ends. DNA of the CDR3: TGCAGCGTTGGACAGGCGGAAGGAAACACCATATATTTT. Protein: CSVGQAEGNTIYF.

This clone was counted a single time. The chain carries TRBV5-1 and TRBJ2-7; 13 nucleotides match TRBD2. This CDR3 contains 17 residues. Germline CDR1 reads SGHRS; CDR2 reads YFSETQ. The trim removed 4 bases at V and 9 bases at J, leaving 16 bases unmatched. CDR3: CASSRDSAGTSGNRQYF. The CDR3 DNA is TGCGCCAGCAGCCGGGATTCCGCCGGGACTAGCGGGAACCGGCAGTACTTC.

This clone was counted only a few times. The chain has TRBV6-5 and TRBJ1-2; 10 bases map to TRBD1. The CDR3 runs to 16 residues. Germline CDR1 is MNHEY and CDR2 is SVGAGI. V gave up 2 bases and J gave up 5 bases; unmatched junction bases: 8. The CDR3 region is CASSYSLPGQGYGYTF. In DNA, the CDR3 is TGTGCCAGCAGTTACAGCTTACCGGGACAGGGGTATGGCTACACCTTC.

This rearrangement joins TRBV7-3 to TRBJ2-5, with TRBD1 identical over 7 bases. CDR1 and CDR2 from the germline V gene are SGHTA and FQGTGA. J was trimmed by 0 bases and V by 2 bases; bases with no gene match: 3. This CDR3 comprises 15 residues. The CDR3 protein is CASSLRQGDQETQYF. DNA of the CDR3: TGTGCCAGCAGCTTACGTCAGGGGGACCAAGAGACCCAGTACTTC. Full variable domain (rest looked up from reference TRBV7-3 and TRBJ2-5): GAGVSQTPSNKVTEKGKYVELRCDPISGHTALYWYRQSLGQGPEFLIYFQGTGAADDSGLPNDRFFAVRPEGSVSTLKIQRTERGDSAVYLCASSLRQGDQETQYFGPGTRLLVL.

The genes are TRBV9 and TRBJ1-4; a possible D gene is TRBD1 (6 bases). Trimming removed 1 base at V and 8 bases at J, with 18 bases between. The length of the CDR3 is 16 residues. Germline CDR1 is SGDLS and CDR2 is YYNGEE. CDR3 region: CASSVRDNLLKEKLFF. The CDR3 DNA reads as TGTGCCAGCAGCGTACGGGACAACCTTCTGAAGGAAAAACTGTTTTTT.

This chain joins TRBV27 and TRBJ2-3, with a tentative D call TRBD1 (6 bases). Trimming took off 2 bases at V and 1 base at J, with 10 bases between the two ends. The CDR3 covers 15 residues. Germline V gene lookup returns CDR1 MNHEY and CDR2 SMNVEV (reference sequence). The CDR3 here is CASSLRGQGTDTQYF. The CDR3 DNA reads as TGTGCCAGCAGTTTAAGGGGACAAGGCACAGATACGCAGTATTTT.

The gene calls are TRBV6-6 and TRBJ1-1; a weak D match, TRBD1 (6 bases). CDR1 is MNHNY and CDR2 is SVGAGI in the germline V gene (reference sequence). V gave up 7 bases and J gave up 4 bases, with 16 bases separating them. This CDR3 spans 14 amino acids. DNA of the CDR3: TGTGCCAGCACCCCCACAGGGCGGGGCACTGAAGCTTTCTTT. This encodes CASTPTGRGTEAFF.

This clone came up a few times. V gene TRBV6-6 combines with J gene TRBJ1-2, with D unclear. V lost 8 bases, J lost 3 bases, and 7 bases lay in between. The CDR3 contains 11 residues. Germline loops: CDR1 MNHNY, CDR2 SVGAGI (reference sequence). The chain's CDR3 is CASYRDYGYTF. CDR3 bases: TGTGCCAGCTATAGAGACTATGGCTACACCTTC.

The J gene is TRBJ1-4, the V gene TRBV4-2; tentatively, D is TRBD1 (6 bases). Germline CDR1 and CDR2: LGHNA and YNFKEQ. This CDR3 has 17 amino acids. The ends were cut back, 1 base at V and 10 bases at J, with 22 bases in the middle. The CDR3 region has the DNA TGTGCCAGCAGCCAAGTGTCGGGGGCTGGGTTAGTAGGAAAACTGTTTTTT. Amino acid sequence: CASSQVSGAGLVGKLFF.

The DNA of the CDR3 is TGCAGCGTTTCGGGGGGTAGCAATCAGCCCCAGCATTTT. Translating it yields CSVSGGSNQPQHF. The chain combines TRBV29-1 with TRBJ1-5; tentative D call: TRBD1 (5 bases). V shed 5 bases and J shed 0 bases, with 8 bases lying between them. The germline V gene encodes CDR1 SQVTM and CDR2 ANQGSEA. The CDR3 has 13 amino acids.

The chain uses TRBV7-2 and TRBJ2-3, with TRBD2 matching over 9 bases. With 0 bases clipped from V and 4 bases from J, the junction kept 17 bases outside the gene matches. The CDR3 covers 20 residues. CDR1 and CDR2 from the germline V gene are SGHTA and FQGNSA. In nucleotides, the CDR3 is TGTGCCAGCAGCTTAGCGACTAGCGGCACTATAGGCTCTTTGGCAGATACGCAGTATTTT. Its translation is CASSLATSGTIGSLADTQYF.

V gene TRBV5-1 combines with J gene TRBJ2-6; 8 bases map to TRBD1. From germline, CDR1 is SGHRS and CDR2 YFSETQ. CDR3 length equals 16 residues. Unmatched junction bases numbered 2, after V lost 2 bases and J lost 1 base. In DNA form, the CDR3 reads TGCGCCAGCAGCTTATGGACAGGGTCTGGGGCCAACGTCCTGACTTTC. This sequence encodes CASSLWTGSGANVLTF. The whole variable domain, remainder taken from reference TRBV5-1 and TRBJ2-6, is KAGVTQTPRYLIKTRGQQVTLSCSPISGHRSVSWYQQTPGQGLQFLFEYFSETQRNKGNFPGRFSGRQFSNSRSEMNVSTLELGDSALYLCASSLWTGSGANVLTFGAGSRLTVL.

CDR3 bases: TGTGCCAGCAGTTACGGACTAGCGGGGGTCAATGAGCAGTTCTTC. Protein: CASSYGLAGVNEQFF. The chain links TRBV6-5 to TRBJ2-1; 13 bases map to TRBD2. This CDR3 region has 15 residues. CDR1 and CDR2 (germline): MNHEY, SVGAGI. The J segment lost 6 bases and the V segment lost 2 bases, leaving 1 base of the junction unmatched.

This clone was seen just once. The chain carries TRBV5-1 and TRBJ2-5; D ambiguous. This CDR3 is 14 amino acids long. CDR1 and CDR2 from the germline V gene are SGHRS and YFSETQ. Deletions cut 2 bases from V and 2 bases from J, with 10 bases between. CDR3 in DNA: TGCGCCAGCAGCTTTGTTAGCCCACAAGAGACCCAGTACTTC. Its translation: CASSFVSPQETQYF.

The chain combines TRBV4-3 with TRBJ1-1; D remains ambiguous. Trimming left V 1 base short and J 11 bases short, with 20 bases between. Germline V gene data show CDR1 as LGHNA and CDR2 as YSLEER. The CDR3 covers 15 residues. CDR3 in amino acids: CASSQVADHTSGAFF. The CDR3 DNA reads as TGCGCCAGCAGCCAAGTGGCAGACCATACTTCGGGGGCTTTCTTT.

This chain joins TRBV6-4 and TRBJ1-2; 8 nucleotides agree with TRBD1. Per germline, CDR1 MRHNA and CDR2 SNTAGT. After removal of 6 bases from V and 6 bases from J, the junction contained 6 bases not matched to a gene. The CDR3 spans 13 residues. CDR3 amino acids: CASSLNRGNGYTF. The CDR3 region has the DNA TGTGCCAGCAGCCTTAACAGGGGGAATGGCTACACCTTC.